This T cell receptor beta chain was profiled in a study of blood T cell repertoires in COVID-19. Study background: Acute-phase and convalescent COVID-19 samples originated in the United States, Italy and Spain.

Original analysis: Reference gene primer amplification in the assay estimated nucleated cell counts. The protocol was immunoSEQ multiplex PCR, while the TCRdb copy is restricted to in-frame clones and leaves out a portion. Clonal size and the V and J genes are those of that table, whereas D and trimming came from the DNA. This sample has 100,000 to 150,000 clones, with roughly 83% found just once. Germline V CDR1 and CDR2: LGHDT, YNNKEL (reference sequence). This CDR3 region has 15 residues. Trimming removed 0 bases from V and 1 base from J, with 9 bases in between. The TCR comes from a woman aged 50 to 60 with acute or convalescent COVID-19. The chain employs TRBV3-1 (or the pseudogene TRBV3-2) and TRBJ2-5; D may be TRBD2 (5 bases). The material sequenced was peripheral blood. The CDR3 region has the DNA TGTGCCAGCAGCCAAGATAGGAGCGGCCAAGAGACCCAGTACTTC. Translated, it gives CASSQDRSGQETQYF.